This TCR beta chain comes out of a study of identical twins. Findings of the study overall: Surplus twin overlap in beta out-of-frame sequences was less pronounced.

In regard to this clonotype: What it binds is not known.

Germline V gene lookup returns CDR1 SQVTM and CDR2 ANQGSEA. The length of the CDR3 is 18 residues. V was pared by 7 bases and J by 0 bases, with 18 bases of the junction left unmatched. With no exceptions, donors were healthy Caucasians. MiXCR, applied by TCRdb to the 5' RACE reads, yields one record per CDR3 protein. The sample holds some 440,000 distinct CDR3 sequences, roughly a quarter seen once. These records were also assigned to another study, of T cells expressing NK-cell markers.

This sequence originates from a woman younger than 35 in good health. The chain employs TRBV29-1 and TRBJ2-1, with TRBD2 matching over 7 bases. Sequencing used CD4+ T cells sorted from blood. CDR3: CSAHRVLAAESSYNEQFF. In nucleotides, the CDR3 is TGCAGCGCTCACCGGGTTCTAGCGGCCGAAAGCTCCTACAATGAGCAGTTCTTC.